This T cell receptor beta chain was observed in a study of T-cell reconstitution after alpha-beta-depleted transplantation in children. It was with unique molecular identifiers that the TCRbeta library was prepared. MiXCR, run by TCRdb on the PCR reads, gives a single entry per CDR3 protein. In the table there are about 640,000 distinct CDR3 sequences, around 16% of which are singletons. With 2 bases removed from V and 4 bases from J, the gap between germline ends came to 14 bases. Germline CDR1 MNHEY, CDR2 SVGAGI. The CDR3 has 15 amino acids. This clonotype has at least ten counts. The genes are TRBV6-5 and TRBJ2-5; the D gene is possibly TRBD2 (5 bases). This TCR was sampled from a human donor who donated a stem cell graft to a child with acute myeloid leukemia. The sequences come from PBMCs from the stem cell graft donor, collected from the stem cell graft. In DNA form, the CDR3 reads TGTGCCAGCAGTTACGAGGGCTGGAGCGGAGAGACCCAGTACTTC. Translating gives CASSYEGWSGETQYF.